This TCR beta chain came from a study of prognosis after radiotherapy for stage I lung cancer (dated by TCRdb to the early 2020s). In terms of the full investigation: Between April 2018 and January 2019, 20 or so patients with stage I NSCLC were enrolled in Nanjing, China. Four of the 19 patients developed distant metastases after SBRT, at a median of roughly seven months; the other 15 showed no significant progression. Newly diagnosed primary stage I lung tumors were present in 12 to 15 patients, and oligometastatic NSCLC after surgical resection of the primary tumor was present in roughly 5 patients. Concurrent therapy was not administered to any patient alongside SBRT. Peripheral blood TCR beta repertoires were profiled in stage I NSCLC patients before and after stereotactic body radiotherapy, and the repertoires were related to distant failure. Every patient was deemed medically inoperable, around eleven because of comorbidities and 7 because they refused surgery. The cohort included over 10 men and several women, with a median age of approximately 73 years and a range of about 53 to 90 years. A total of around 40 blood samples from 20 or so patients were sequenced, with one sample obtained before and one obtained after SBRT for each patient. Squamous cell carcinoma histology was identified in 7 or 8 patients, and adenocarcinoma histology was identified in more than ten patients. Image-guided IMRT or VMAT was used to deliver SBRT in 3 to 5 fractions at a biologically effective dose of at least 100 Gy.

The TCR beta CDR3 region was amplified from genomic DNA by two rounds of multiplex PCR. In the first PCR round, primers specific to each TRBV and TRBJ gene were used, and the primer sequences were filed in Chinese patent CN105087789A. The second PCR round used universal primers. The Roche High Pure PCR Template Preparation Kit was used to extract genomic DNA from frozen PBMCs. Libraries were sequenced paired-end with 151 bp reads on an Illumina HiSeq 3000. Under the source paper's analysis protocol: Raw reads lacking the multiplex PCR primer sequences were removed with CutAdapt. High-quality paired reads were merged into contigs with PEAR. By alignment to reference sequences, MiXCR assigned TRB V, D and J gene segments to each contig. CDR3 sequences were clustered by base quality and sequence similarity to remove sequencing errors. Shannon entropy, normalized by the natural log of the productive TCR sequence number, served as the measure of diversity. Clonality was computed as one minus the ratio of Shannon entropy to the natural log of the number of unique clonotypes. The Youden index of ROC curves was used to select progression-free survival cut-offs for repertoire metrics, and analyses were performed in R 3.5.3. The public sequencing data were trimmed at Q25 with fastp and processed into clonotypes with MiXCR by TCRdb, which kept only in-frame beta chains. Merged by CDR3 protein, the rows form single entries marked with the most common genes and DNA. TCRdb's processing, not the study's, gives the V and J calls here. The sample data list 12,000 to 15,000 distinct CDR3 sequences, and 50% of these were observed just once. The ten largest clones take up 38% of the sample.

A history of other malignancies or of prior chemotherapy or radiotherapy was absent in all patients, and node-negative disease was shown on CT and PET/CT in all patients. At each of two time points, around 5.7 milliliters of peripheral venous blood were collected in EDTA tubes. Ficoll-Paque Plus density-gradient centrifugation was used to isolate PBMCs. Immediately after collection, samples were stored at -80 degrees C until analysis. This clonotype is medium-sized (0.01 to 0.1%). The antigen it recognizes is unknown. Per-nucleotide qualities are absent, and no much larger clonotype sits a single base away. Overall study outcomes, separate from this receptor: Whether the expanded TCR clones were tumor-specific was not determined. None of the reported P values were adjusted for multiple comparisons. Differences by metastasis status were reportedly seen in TRBV and TRBJ usage frequencies, involving two V genes at baseline and, after SBRT, several V genes and two J genes. The study was limited by its small cohort and short follow-up, and the findings require independent validation. After SBRT, the number of unique TCR clones decreased (median roughly 9,900 before versus about 7,000 after; Wilcoxon paired P=0.011). Post-SBRT Shannon entropy and its change from baseline were lower in patients who developed distant metastases; baseline Shannon entropy was not associated with metastases.

Germline trimming: 2 bases from V, 3 bases from J; junction bases outside gene matches: 11. CDR1 and CDR2 are read off the germline V gene as MNHEY and SVGAGI. The CDR3 starts with the cysteine, ends with the phenylalanine, and has 18 residues. Solely the CDR3 DNA is kept, with 54 bases framed from the first base. The sequence came from a donor aged 50 or older with non-small cell lung cancer. Sequencing used PBMCs, obtained before or after stereotactic body radiation therapy (not recorded which). The chain is encoded by TRBV6-5 joined to TRBJ2-2; the junction holds 8 bases that match TRBD1. CDR3 reads: CASSYPQGGGRYTGELFF. The DNA sequence is TGTGCCAGCAGTTACCCACAGGGGGGAGGACGTTACACCGGGGAGCTGTTTTTT.